The 3 T cell receptor beta chains presented below share a single source sample, sequenced in a study of T cell responses to AZD1222 COVID-19 vaccine. Clones were sequenced by immunoSEQ multiplex PCR, and TCRdb holds only the in-frame ones, with some missing. The sample consists of 120,000 to 150,000 clones, around 91% of them appearing once. The sequencing used peripheral blood, collected on day 0 of AZD1222 vaccination. The origin of the receptors is an adult in good health.

This chain joins TRBV4-3 and TRBJ1-3; no clear D gene. Germline V gene lookup returns CDR1 LGHNA and CDR2 YSLEER. Between the trimmed V and J ends, which lost 3 bases and 5 bases, there was a span of 11 bases. The CDR3 is 14 residues long. The CDR3 region is CASSQARIRNTIYF. CDR3 bases: TGCGCCAGCAGCCAGGCCCGGATCAGAAACACCATATATTTT.

This clone appeared once. The chain is built from TRBV5-5 and TRBJ1-1; no reliable D call. The CDR3 consists of 14 residues. The V gene's germline CDR1 is SGHKS and CDR2 YYEKEE (reference sequence). Trimming pared 3 bases from V and 7 bases from J, leaving 16 bases between. The CDR3 DNA follows: TGTGCCAGCAGCTACTATTCAGGCCGGATTGAAGCTTTCTTT. It is translated as CASSYYSGRIEAFF.

The chain uses TRBV10-3 and TRBJ2-3; the match to TRBD2 covers 13 bases. The CDR3 runs to 16 residues. CDR1 is ENHRY, CDR2 SYGVKD, per germline. The junction had 2 bases not matched to a gene; V was cut back by 0 bases and J by 5 bases. The CDR3: CAISESTSGRKDTQYF. The CDR3 bases are TGTGCCATCAGTGAGTCGACTAGCGGGAGGAAAGATACGCAGTATTTT.